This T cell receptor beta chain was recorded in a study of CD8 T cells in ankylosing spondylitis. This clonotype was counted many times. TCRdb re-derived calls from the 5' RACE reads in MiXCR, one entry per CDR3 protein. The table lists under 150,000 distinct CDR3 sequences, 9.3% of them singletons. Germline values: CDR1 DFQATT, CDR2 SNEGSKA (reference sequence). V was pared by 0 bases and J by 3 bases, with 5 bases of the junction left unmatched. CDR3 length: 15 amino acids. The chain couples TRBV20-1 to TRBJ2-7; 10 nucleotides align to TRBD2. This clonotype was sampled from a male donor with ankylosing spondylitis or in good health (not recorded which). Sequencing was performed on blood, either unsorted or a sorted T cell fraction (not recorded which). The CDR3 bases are TGCAGTGCTAGAGAGCCAGCGGGAGGGAACTACGAGCAGTACTTC. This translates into CSAREPAGGNYEQYF.